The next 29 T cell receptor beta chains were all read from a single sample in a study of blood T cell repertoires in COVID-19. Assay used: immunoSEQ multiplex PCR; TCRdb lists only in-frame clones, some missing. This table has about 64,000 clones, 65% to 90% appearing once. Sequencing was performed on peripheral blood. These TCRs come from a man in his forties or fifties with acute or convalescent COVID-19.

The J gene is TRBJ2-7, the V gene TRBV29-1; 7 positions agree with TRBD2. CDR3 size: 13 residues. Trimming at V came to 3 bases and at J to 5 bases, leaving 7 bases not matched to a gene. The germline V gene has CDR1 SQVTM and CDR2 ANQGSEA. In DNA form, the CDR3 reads TGCAGCGTTGATGTTCGGGGGACTAACGAGCAGTACTTC. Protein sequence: CSVDVRGTNEQYF.

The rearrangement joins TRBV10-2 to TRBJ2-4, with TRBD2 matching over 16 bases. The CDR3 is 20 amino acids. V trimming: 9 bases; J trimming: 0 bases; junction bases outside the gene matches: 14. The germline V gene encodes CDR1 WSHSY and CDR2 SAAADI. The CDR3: CARGGLGTSGGEGAKNIQYF. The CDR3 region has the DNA TGCGCCAGGGGAGGATTAGGGACTAGCGGGGGGGAAGGAGCCAAAAACATTCAGTACTTC.

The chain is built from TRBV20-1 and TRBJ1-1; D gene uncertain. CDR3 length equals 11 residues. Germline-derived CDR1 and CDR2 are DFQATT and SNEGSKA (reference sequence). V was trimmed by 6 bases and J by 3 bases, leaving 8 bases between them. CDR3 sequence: CSAPLYTEAFF. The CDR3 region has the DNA TGCAGTGCGCCCCTATACACTGAAGCTTTCTTT.

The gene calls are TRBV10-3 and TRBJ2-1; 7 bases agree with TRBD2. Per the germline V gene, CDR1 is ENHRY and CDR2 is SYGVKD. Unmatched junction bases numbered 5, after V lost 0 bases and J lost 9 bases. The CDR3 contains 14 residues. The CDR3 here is CAISESGRVGEQFF. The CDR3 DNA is TGTGCCATCAGTGAGTCGGGGAGGGTTGGTGAGCAGTTCTTC.

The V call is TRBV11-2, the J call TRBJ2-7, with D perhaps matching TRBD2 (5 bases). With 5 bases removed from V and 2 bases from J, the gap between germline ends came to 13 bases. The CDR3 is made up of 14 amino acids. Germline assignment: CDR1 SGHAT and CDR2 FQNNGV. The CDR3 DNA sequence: TGTGCCAGCAGCAGAGGCCCCGGGGCCTACGAGCAGTACTTC. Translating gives CASSRGPGAYEQYF. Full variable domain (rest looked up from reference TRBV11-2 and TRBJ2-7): EAGVAQSPRYKIIEKRQSVAFWCNPISGHATLYWYQQILGQGPKLLIQFQNNGVVDDSQLPKDRFSAERLKGVDSTLKIQPAKLEDSAVYLCASSRGPGAYEQYFGPGTRLTVT.

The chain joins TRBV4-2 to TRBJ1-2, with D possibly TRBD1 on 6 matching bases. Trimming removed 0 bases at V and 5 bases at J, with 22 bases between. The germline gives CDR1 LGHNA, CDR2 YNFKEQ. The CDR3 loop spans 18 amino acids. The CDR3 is CASSQERAWGGAMYGYTF. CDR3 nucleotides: TGTGCCAGCAGCCAAGAAAGGGCGTGGGGGGGGGCGATGTATGGCTACACCTTC.

The DNA for the CDR3 is TGCGCCAGCAGCTCTCAACTCGCGGACACTGAAGCTTTCTTT. It codes for CASSSQLADTEAFF. This sequence joins TRBV5-1 and TRBJ1-1; D is undetermined. CDR3 length: 14 amino acids. Trimming removed 3 bases from V and 3 bases from J, with 12 bases in between. Germline values: CDR1 SGHRS, CDR2 YFSETQ.

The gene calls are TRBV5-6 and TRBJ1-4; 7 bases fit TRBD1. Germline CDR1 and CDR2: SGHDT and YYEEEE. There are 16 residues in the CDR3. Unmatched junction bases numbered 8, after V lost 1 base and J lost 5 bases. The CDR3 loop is CASSLRATGTNEKLFF. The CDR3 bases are TGTGCCAGCAGCTTGCGGGCGACAGGGACCAATGAAAAACTGTTTTTT.

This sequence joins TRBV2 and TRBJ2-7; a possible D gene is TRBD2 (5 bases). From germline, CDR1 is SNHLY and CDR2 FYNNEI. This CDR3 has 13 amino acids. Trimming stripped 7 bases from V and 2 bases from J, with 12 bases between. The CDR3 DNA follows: TGTGCCAGCAAACCATTCGGGACCTACGAGCAGTACTTC. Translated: CASKPFGTYEQYF.

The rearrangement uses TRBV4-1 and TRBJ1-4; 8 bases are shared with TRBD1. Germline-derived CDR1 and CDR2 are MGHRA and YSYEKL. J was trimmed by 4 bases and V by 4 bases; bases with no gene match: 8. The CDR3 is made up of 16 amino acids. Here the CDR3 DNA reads TGCGCCAGCAGCCCCACGACAGGGGAACATAATGAAAAACTGTTTTTT. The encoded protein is CASSPTTGEHNEKLFF.

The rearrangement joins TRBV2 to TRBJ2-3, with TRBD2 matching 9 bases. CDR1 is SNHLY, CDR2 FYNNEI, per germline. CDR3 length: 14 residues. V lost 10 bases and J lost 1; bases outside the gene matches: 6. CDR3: CAIEPSGGTDTQYF. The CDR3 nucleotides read TGTGCCATCGAACCTAGCGGGGGCACAGATACGCAGTATTTT.

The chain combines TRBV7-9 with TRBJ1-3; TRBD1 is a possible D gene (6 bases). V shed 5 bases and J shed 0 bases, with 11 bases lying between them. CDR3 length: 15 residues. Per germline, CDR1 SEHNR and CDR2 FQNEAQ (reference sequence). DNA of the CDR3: TGTGCCAGCAGCCGAGACAGGACCTCTGGAAACACCATATATTTT. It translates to CASSRDRTSGNTIYF.

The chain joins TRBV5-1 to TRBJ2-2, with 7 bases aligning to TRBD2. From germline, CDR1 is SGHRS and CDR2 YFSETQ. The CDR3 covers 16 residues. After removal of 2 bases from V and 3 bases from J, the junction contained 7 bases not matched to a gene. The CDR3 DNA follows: TGCGCCAGCAGCTTTATAGCAGGGAGGGACACCGGGGAGCTGTTTTTT. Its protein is CASSFIAGRDTGELFF.

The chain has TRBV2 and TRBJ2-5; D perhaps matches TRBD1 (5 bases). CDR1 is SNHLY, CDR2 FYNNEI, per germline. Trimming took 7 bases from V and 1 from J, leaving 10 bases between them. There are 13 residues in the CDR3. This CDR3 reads CASIGQVQETQYF. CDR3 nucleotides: TGTGCCAGCATCGGACAAGTCCAAGAGACCCAGTACTTC.

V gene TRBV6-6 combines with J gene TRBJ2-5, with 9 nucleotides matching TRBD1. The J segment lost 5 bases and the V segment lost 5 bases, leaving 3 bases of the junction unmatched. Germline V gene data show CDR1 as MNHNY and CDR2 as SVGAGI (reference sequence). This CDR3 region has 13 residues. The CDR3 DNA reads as TGTGCCAGCAGTGGGACAGGGAAGGAGACCCAGTACTTC. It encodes CASSGTGKETQYF.

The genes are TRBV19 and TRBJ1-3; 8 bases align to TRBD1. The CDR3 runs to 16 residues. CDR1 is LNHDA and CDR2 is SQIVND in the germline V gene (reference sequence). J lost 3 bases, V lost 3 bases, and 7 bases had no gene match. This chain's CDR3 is CASSIRTGKVGNTIYF. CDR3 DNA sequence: TGTGCCAGTAGTATCAGGACAGGGAAGGTTGGAAACACCATATATTTT.

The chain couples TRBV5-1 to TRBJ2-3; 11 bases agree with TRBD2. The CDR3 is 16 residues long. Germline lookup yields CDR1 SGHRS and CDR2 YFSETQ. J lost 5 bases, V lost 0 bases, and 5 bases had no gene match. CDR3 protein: CASSLDSGGAGDTQYF. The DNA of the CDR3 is TGCGCCAGCAGCTTGGATAGCGGGGGGGCCGGAGATACGCAGTATTTT.

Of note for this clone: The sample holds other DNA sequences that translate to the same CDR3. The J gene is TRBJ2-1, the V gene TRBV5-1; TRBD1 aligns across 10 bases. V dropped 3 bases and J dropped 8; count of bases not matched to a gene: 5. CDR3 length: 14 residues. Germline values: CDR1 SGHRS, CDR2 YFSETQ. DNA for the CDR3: TGCGCCAGCAGCTCCCGGGACAGGGGACATGAGCAGTTCTTC. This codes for CASSSRDRGHEQFF.

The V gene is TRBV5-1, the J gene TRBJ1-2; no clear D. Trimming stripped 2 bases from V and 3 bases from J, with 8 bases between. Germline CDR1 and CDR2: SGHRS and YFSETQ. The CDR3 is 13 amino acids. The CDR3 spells CASSFPGDYGYTF. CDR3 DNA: TGCGCCAGCAGCTTCCCCGGGGACTATGGCTACACCTTC.

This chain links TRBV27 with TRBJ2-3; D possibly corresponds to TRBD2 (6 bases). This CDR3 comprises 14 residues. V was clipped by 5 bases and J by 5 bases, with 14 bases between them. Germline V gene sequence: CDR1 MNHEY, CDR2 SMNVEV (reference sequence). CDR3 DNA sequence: TGTGCCAGCAGTCTTTCGGGGGTGGTAGATACGCAGTATTTT. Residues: CASSLSGVVDTQYF.

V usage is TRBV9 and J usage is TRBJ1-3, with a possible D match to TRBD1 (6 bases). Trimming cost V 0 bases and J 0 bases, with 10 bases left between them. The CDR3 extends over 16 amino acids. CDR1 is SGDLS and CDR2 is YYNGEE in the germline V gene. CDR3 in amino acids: CASSVVGQASGNTIYF. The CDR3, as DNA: TGTGCCAGCAGCGTAGTGGGACAAGCCTCTGGAAACACCATATATTTT.

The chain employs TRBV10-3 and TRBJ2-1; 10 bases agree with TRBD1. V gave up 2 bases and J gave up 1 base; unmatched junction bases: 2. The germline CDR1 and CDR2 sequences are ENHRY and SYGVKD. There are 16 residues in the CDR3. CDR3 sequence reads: CAISEKGQGSYNEQFF. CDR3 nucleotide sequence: TGTGCCATCAGTGAGAAGGGACAGGGGTCCTACAATGAGCAGTTCTTC.

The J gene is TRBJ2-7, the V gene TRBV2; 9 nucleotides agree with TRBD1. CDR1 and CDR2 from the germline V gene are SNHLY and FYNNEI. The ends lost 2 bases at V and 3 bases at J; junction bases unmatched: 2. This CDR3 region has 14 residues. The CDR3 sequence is CASSENRGLYEQYF. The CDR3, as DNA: TGTGCCAGCAGTGAAAACAGGGGGCTCTACGAGCAGTACTTC. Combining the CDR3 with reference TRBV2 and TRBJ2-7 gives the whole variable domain EPEVTQTPSHQVTQMGQEVILRCVPISNHLYFYWYRQILGQKVEFLVSFYNNEISEKSEIFDDQFSVERPDGSNFTLKIRSTKLEDSAMYFCASSENRGLYEQYFGPGTRLTVT.

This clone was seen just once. In DNA, the CDR3 is TGTGCCAGCAGTCCCGGGACTAGCGGGGTGGCAGAGACCCAGTACTTC. Protein: CASSPGTSGVAETQYF. The rearrangement uses TRBV27 and TRBJ2-5, with 13 positions matching TRBD2. The V gene's germline CDR1 is MNHEY and CDR2 SMNVEV (reference sequence). With V trimmed by 5 bases and J by 4 bases, 7 bases remained unmatched. The CDR3 is made up of 16 amino acids.

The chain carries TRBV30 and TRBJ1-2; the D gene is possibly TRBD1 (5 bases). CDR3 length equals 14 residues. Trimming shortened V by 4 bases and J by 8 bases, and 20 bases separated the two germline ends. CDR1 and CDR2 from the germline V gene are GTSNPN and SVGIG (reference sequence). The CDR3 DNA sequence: TGTGCCTGGACCCCCAGCGGGGCTTTCTGGGGCTACACCTTC. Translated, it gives CAWTPSGAFWGYTF.

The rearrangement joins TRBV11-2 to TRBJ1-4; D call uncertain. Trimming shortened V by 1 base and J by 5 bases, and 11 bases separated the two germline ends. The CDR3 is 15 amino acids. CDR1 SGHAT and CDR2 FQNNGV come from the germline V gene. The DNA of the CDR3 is TGTGCCAGCAGCTTAGGCGGGAGGAAGAATGAAAAACTGTTTTTT. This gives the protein CASSLGGRKNEKLFF.

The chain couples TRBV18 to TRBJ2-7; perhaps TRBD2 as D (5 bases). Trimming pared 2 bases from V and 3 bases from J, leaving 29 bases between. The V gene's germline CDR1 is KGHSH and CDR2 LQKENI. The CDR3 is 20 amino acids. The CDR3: CASSPNLPPLLEATGYEQYF. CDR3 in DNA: TGTGCCAGCTCACCAAACCTACCCCCTCTACTAGAAGCGACTGGCTACGAGCAGTACTTC.

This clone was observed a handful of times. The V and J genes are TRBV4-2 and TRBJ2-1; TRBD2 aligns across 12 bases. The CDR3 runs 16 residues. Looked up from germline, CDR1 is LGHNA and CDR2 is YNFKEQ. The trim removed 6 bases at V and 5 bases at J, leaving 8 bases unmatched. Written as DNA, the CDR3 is TGTGCCAGCAGTTCACTAGCGGGGGGTGAGGACAATGAGCAGTTCTTC. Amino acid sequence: CASSSLAGGEDNEQFF.

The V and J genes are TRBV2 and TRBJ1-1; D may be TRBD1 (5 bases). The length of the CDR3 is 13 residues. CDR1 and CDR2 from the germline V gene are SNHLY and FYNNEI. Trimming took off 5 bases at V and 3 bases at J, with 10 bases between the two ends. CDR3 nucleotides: TGTGCCAGCAGTCCCGACAGTTACACTGAAGCTTTCTTT. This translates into CASSPDSYTEAFF.